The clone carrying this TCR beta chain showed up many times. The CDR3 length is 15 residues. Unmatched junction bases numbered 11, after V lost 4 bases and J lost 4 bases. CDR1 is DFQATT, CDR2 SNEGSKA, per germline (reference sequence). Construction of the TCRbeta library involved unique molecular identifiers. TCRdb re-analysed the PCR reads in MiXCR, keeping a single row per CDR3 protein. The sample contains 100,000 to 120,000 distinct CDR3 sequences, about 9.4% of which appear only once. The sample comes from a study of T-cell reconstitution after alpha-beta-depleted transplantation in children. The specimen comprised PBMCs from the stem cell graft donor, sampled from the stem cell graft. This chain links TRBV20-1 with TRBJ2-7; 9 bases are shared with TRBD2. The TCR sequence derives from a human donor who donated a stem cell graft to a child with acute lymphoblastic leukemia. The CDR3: CSANRGSGRRYEQYF. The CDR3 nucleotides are TGCAGTGCTAACCGGGGAAGCGGGAGGAGGTACGAGCAGTACTTC.